This T cell receptor beta chain is from a study of CXCR3-negative and CXCR3-positive naive CD8 T cells. Germline V CDR1 and CDR2: SGHVS, FNYEAQ. The CDR3 runs to 14 residues. The authors prepared UMI-labeled TRB cDNA libraries by 5' RACE. Using the 5' RACE reads, TCRdb records one entry per CDR3 protein without DNA. The repertoire table contains tens of thousands of distinct CDR3 sequences. The sample comprised naive CXCR3- CD8+ T cells from blood. The subset here: CD45RO-CCR7+CD27+CD95- naive CD8+ T cells lacking CXCR3 (TNR3-). The receptor comes from a human donor in good health. Some clones in this sample may be carry-over from other donors' samples. The chain joins TRBV7-6 to TRBJ2-1; lacking DNA, the TRBD2 call made by TCRdb goes unchecked. CDR3 loop: CASSSTSDYNEQFF.